These T cell receptor beta chains were read from a single sample in a study of vaccination effects on CD4 cells after COVID-19. The assay was immunoSEQ multiplex PCR, and TCRdb's table has in-frame clones only and misses some. The data contain 20,000 to 25,000 clones, roughly 75% of them singletons. These receptors' targets are unknown. The input for sequencing was CD4+ T cells from PBMCs cultured with HCoV-NL63 spike peptides, taken before COVID-19 vaccination. These receptor sequences come from a human donor who received a COVID-19 vaccine. CDR3s include the opening cysteine and the closing phenylalanine or tryptophan. D genes are given only for firm matches. Size tells how often a clone was seen (once, few, many) or the class of an expanded clone, and some rows leave it out.

>TRBD2|TRBJ2-3|TRBV7-6|16|-
TGTGCCAGCAGCTTATCTTACCTAGCGGGCACAGATACGCAGTATTTT
CASSLSYLAGTDTQYF
>-|TRBJ1-5|TRBV5-6|16|-
TGTGCCAGCAGCTTTCGAGGGCCTGATAGCAATCAGCCCCAGCATTTT
CASSFRGPDSNQPQHF
>-|TRBJ1-5|TRBV6-4|13|-
TGTGCCAGCAGCCCAGAATTGAATCAGCCCCAGCATTTT
CASSPELNQPQHF
>-|TRBJ1-2|TRBV15|14|once
TGTGCCACCAGAGGCACCGGACGGATCTATGGCTACACCTTC
CATRGTGRIYGYTF
>-|TRBJ2-7|TRBV3-1/TRBV3-2|17|few
TGTGCCAGCAGCCAAGATCTGCGTCTCCGGTCAAACTACGAGCAGTACTTC
CASSQDLRLRSNYEQYF
>-|TRBJ2-7|TRBV5-4|17|-
TGTGCCAGCAGCTTGGCCCCCAGGGCCCTGGTAGGGGGCGAGCAGTACTTC
CASSLAPRALVGGEQYF
>-|TRBJ2-7|TRBV15|13|-
TGTGCCACCAGCTACACGGTTTCCTACGAGCAGTACTTC
CATSYTVSYEQYF
>TRBD1|TRBJ1-1|TRBV18|16|-
TGTGCCAGCTCACCCCAGGGGGCTGGGGTGAACACTGAAGCTTTCTTT
CASSPQGAGVNTEAFF
>TRBD1|TRBJ1-5|TRBV7-9|16|-
TGTGCCAGCAGCTTAGCCCTAGGACAGGGCAATCAGCCCCAGCATTTT
CASSLALGQGNQPQHF
>-|TRBJ2-1|TRBV7-6|16|-
TGTGCCAGCAGCCCCCTCGACAAGAGCTCCTACAATGAGCAGTTCTTC
CASSPLDKSSYNEQFF
>TRBD1|TRBJ1-2|TRBV5-8|15|once
TGTGCCAGCAGCTTGCGAGGGGGCTTAAAGTATGGCTACACCTTC
CASSLRGGLKYGYTF
>-|TRBJ2-5|TRBV11-3|12|-
TGTGCCAGCAGCCGAGGGATCGAGACCCAGTACTTC
CASSRGIETQYF
>-|TRBJ2-5|TRBV6-2/TRBV6-3|12|once
TGTGCCAGCAGTTACGTGCGAGAGACCCAGTACTTC
CASSYVRETQYF
>-|TRBJ1-5|TRBV3-1/TRBV3-2|13|-
TGTGCCAGCAGCCTCGTCGGAAATCAGCCCCAGCATTTT
CASSLVGNQPQHF
>-|TRBJ2-3|TRBV29-1|14|-
TGCAGCTCAGTGAGGGACCTAGCCACAGATACGCAGTATTTT
CSSVRDLATDTQYF
>TRBD1|TRBJ1-1|TRBV2|13|few
TGTGCCAGCAGGGGACAGAAGAACACTGAAGCTTTCTTT
CASRGQKNTEAFF
>TRBD1|TRBJ1-5|TRBV5-5|16|few
TGTGCCAGCAGCACAGGGGGGATGTATAGCAATCAGCCCCAGCATTTT
CASSTGGMYSNQPQHF
>-|TRBJ2-3|TRBV4-3|16|-
TGCGCCAGCAGCCAAGATTTCCTTAGTCGGGGGGATACGCAGTATTTT
CASSQDFLSRGDTQYF
>-|TRBJ1-1|TRBV4-3|13|-
TGCGCCAGCAGCCAATGGTCCTACACTGAAGCTTTCTTT
CASSQWSYTEAFF
>-|TRBJ2-1|TRBV4-1|13|-
TGCGCCAGCAGCCAAGAGGAGCCCGCAGAGCAGTTCTTC
CASSQEEPAEQFF
>TRBD2|TRBJ2-2|TRBV2|15|few
TGTGCCAGCAGTGAAGCGTCTAGCGGGATTGAGGAGCTGTTTTTT
CASSEASSGIEELFF
>-|TRBJ2-1|TRBV9|15|-
TGTGCCAGCAGCGTAGGGTGGGGGGCTTACAATGAGCAGTTCTTC
CASSVGWGAYNEQFF